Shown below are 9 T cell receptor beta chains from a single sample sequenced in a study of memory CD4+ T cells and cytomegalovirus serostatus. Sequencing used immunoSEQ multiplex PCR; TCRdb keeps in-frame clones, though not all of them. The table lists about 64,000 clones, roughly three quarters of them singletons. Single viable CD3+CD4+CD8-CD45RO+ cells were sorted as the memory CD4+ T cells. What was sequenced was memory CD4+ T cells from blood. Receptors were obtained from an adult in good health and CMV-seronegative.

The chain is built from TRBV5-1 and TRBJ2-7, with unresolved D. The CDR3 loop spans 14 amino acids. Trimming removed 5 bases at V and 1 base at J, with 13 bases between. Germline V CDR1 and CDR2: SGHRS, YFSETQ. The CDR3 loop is CASRGQTTSYEQYF. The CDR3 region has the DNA TGCGCCAGCAGAGGGCAGACGACGTCCTACGAGCAGTACTTC.

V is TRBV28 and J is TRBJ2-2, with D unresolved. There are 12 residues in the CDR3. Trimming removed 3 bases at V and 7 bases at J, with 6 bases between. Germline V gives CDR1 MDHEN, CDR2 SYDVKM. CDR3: CASSFSYGELFF. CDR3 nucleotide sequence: TGTGCCAGCAGTTTCTCGTACGGGGAGCTGTTTTTT.

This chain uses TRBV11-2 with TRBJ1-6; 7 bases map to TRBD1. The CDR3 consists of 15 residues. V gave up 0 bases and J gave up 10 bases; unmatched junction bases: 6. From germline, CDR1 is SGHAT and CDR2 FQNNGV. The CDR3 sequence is CASSLEGTVVSPLHF. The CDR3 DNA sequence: TGTGCCAGCAGCTTAGAGGGGACAGTTGTATCACCCCTCCACTTT.

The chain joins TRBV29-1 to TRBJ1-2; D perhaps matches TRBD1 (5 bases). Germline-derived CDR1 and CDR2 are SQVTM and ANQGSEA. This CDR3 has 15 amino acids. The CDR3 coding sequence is TGCAGTATAAGGGCTGGAGGGGCGGCTAACTATGGCTACACCTTC. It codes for CSIRAGGAANYGYTF.

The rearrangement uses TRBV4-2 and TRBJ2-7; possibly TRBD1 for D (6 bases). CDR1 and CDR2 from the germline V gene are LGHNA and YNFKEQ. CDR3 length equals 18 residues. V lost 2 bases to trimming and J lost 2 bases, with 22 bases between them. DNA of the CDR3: TGTGCCAGCAGCCAACAAGTAACTCGGACAGCACTTACCTACGAGCAGTACTTC. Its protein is CASSQQVTRTALTYEQYF.

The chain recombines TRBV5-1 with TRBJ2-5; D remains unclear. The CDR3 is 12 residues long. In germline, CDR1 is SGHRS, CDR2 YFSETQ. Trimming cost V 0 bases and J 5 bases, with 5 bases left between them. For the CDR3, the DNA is TGCGCCAGCAGCTTGGATTGGGAGACCCAGTACTTC. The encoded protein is CASSLDWETQYF. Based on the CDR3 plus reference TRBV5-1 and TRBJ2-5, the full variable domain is KAGVTQTPRYLIKTRGQQVTLSCSPISGHRSVSWYQQTPGQGLQFLFEYFSETQRNKGNFPGRFSGRQFSNSRSEMNVSTLELGDSALYLCASSLDWETQYFGPGTRLLVL.

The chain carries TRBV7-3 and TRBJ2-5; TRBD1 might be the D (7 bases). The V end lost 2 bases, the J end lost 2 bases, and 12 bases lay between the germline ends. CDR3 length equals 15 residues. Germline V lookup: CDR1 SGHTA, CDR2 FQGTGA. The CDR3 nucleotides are TGTGCCAGCAGCTTAGCCCCAGGGGGGCAAGAGACCCAGTACTTC. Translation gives CASSLAPGGQETQYF.

Written as DNA, the CDR3 is TGTGCCAGCAAGGACCCGGCGAACCTCGAGCAGTACTTC. The encoded protein is CASKDPANLEQYF. This sequence joins TRBV28 and TRBJ2-7, with D uncertain. The CDR3 totals 13 residues. V lost 7 bases and J lost 6, with 16 bases in between. CDR1 MDHEN and CDR2 SYDVKM come from the germline V gene.

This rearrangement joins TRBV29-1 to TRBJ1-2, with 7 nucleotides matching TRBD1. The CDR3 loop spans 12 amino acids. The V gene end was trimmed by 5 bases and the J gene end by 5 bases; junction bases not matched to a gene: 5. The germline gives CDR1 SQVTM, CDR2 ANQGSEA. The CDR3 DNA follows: TGCAGCGTTCTACGGGACAGATATGGCTACACCTTC. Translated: CSVLRDRYGYTF.